This TCR beta chain comes out of a study of shared clonotypes between healthy human individuals. Concerning this clone: As yet, its antigen is unknown.

Notes on the study in general: Across a handful of donors, naive CD4 shared roughly 5%, naive CD8 about 3.2%, memory CD4 roughly 2.4%, memory CD8 0.4% to 0.5%. As a rule, naive subsets had a larger estimated richness than memory subsets.

The data were produced by immunoSEQ multiplex PCR, yet TCRdb's version contains in-frame clones alone and is incomplete. The repertoire has 2 million to 3 million clones, just over 90% of them found once; the top ten carry roughly 0.15%. The sequence came from a man aged 18 to 30 in good health. The sequenced sample consisted of naive CD4+ T cells sorted from blood. Noted subset: CD45RA+ positively selected.

For the CDR3, the DNA is TGTGCCTGGAGGCCGGGACAGGGGTCGGCAACTAATGAAAAACTGTTTTTT. This codes for CAWRPGQGSATNEKLFF. V is TRBV30 and J is TRBJ1-4; 10 bases match TRBD1. Per the germline V gene, CDR1 is GTSNPN and CDR2 is SVGIG (reference sequence). Unmatched junction bases numbered 7, after V lost 3 bases and J lost 0 bases. This CDR3 spans 17 amino acids.